This T cell receptor (beta chain) comes out of a study of blood T cell repertoires in COVID-19. Produced via immunoSEQ multiplex PCR; TCRdb's table is partial and in-frame only. The sample shows about 230,000 clones, less than 90% of them seen only once. Trimming shortened V by 1 base and J by 2 bases, and 14 bases separated the two germline ends. Germline V CDR1 and CDR2: SGHNT, YENEEA. CDR3 size: 16 residues. J is TRBJ1-2 and V is TRBV11-3; D may be TRBD1 (5 bases). Input material: peripheral blood. This clonotype was obtained from a woman in her 70s with active or convalescent COVID-19. The CDR3 region has the DNA TGTGCCAGCAGCTTAGCCAGGGTTTTGGCGAACTATGGCTACACCTTC. Translated, it gives CASSLARVLANYGYTF.